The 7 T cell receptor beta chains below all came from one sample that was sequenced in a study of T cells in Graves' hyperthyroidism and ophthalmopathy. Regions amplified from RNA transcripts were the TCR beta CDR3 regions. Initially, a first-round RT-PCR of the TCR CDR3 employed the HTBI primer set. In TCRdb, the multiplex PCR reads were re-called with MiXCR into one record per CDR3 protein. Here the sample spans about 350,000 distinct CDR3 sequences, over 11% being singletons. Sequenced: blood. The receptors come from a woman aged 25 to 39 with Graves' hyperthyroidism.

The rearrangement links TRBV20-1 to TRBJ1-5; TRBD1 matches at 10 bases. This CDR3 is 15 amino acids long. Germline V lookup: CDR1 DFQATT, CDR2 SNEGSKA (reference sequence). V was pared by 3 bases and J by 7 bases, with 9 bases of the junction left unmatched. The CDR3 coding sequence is TGCAGTGCTAGTGGGACAGGGGCGGGGGTCCAGCCCCAGCATTTT. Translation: CSASGTGAGVQPQHF.

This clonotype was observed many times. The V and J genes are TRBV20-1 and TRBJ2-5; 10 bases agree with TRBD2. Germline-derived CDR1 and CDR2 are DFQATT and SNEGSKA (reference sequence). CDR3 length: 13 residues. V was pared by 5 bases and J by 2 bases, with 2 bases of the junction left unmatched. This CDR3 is CSAPSGRQETQYF. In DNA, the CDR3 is TGCAGTGCTCCTAGCGGGAGACAAGAGACCCAGTACTTC.

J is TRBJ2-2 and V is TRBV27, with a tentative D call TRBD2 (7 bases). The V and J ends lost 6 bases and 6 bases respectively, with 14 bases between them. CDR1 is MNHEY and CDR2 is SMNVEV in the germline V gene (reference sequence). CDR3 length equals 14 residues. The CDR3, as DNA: TGTGCCAGCAGGCCTGGAGGGGGGGCCGGGGAGCTGTTTTTT. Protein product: CASRPGGGAGELFF.

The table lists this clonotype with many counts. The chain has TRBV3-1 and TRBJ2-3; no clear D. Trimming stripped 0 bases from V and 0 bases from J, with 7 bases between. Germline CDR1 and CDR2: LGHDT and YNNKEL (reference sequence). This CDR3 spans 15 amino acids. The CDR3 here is CASSQEGLSTDTQYF. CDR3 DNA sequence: TGTGCCAGCAGCCAAGAAGGCCTTAGCACAGATACGCAGTATTTT.

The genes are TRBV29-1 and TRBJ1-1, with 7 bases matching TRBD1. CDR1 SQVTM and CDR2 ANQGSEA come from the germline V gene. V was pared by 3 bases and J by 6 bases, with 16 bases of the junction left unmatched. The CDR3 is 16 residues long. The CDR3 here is CSVEGKQGSLGAEAFF. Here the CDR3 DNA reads TGCAGCGTTGAGGGTAAACAGGGGTCCTTGGGCGCTGAAGCTTTCTTT.

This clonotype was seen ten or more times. The CDR3 region is CASSRLGREQETQYF. The CDR3 bases are TGTGCCAGCAGCCGCCTAGGGAGAGAGCAAGAGACCCAGTACTTC. The rearrangement uses TRBV11-2 and TRBJ2-5; D might be TRBD2 (5 bases). The CDR3 is 15 residues long. Germline CDR1 reads SGHAT; CDR2 reads FQNNGV. Trimming removed 5 bases from V and 2 bases from J, with 15 bases in between. The variable domain in full, with the rest retrieved from reference TRBV11-2 and TRBJ2-5, is EAGVAQSPRYKIIEKRQSVAFWCNPISGHATLYWYQQILGQGPKLLIQFQNNGVVDDSQLPKDRFSAERLKGVDSTLKIQPAKLEDSAVYLCASSRLGREQETQYFGPGTRLLVL.

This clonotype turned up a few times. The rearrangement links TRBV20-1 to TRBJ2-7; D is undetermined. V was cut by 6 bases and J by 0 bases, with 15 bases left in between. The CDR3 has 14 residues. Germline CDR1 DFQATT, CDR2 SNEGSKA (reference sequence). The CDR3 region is CSADPASSSYEQYF. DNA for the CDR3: TGCAGTGCCGACCCGGCCTCAAGCTCCTACGAGCAGTACTTC.